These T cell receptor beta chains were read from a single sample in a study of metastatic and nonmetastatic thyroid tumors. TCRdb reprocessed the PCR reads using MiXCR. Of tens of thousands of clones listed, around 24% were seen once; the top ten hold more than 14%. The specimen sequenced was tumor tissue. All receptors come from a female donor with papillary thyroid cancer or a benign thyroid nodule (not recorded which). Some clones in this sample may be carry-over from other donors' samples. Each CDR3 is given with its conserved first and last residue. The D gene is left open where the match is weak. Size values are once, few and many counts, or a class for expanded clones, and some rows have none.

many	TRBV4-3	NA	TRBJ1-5	TGCGCCAGCAGCCAAGATGGGGTTAACAATCAGCCCCAGCATTTT	CASSQDGVNNQPQHF
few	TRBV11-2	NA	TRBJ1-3	TGTGCCAGCAGCTTTTGGGGGACAGGAAACACCATATATTTT	CASSFWGTGNTIYF
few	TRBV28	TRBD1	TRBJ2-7	TGTGCCAGCCTTCTAGCCGGGACAGGGGGCGAGCAGTACTTC	CASLLAGTGGEQYF
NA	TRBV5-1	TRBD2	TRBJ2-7	TGCGCCAGCAGCTTAGAGGCGGGAGGGACCTACGAGCAGTACTTC	CASSLEAGGTYEQYF
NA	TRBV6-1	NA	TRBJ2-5	TGTGCCAGCAGTGATCAAGAGACCCAGTACTTC	CASSDQETQYF
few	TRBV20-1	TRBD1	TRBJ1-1	TGCAGTGCTTATCGACGACAGGGAGAAACTGAAGCTTTCTTT	CSAYRRQGETEAFF
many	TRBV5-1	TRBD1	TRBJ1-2	TGCGCCAGCAGCTTGTCAGGGGGAGCTAACTATGGCTACACCTTC	CASSLSGGANYGYTF
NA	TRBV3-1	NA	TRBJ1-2	TGTGCCAGCAGCCAATTCTCGGCGAGGGGTGGCTACACCTTC	CASSQFSARGGYTF
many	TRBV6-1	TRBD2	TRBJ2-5	TGTGCCAGCAGATCTCTAGCGGGAGAGAGAGAGACCCAGTACTTC	CASRSLAGERETQYF
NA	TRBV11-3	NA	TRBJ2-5	TGTGCCAGCAGCTACCCGGACGGTCAAGAGACCCAGTACTTC	CASSYPDGQETQYF
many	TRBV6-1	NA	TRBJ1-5	TGTGCCAGCAAGAAAGGGAACAATCAGCCCCAGCATTTT	CASKKGNNQPQHF
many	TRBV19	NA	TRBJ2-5	TGTGCCAGTAGTCCCTTGCGTCGGGGAAAAGAGACCCAGTACTTC	CASSPLRRGKETQYF
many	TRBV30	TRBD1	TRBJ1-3	TGTGCCTGGAGTGAGTGGACAGGCTCTGGAAACACCATATATTTT	CAWSEWTGSGNTIYF
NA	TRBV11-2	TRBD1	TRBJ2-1	TGTGCCAGCAGCCCGGGACAGGGGGCGTACAATGAGCAGTTCTTC	CASSPGQGAYNEQFF
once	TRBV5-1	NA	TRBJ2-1	TGCGCCAGCAGCTTGGATCCGGGAACCTCCTACAATGAGCAGTTCTTC	CASSLDPGTSYNEQFF
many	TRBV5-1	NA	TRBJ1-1	TGCGCCAGCAGCTTGGCCCCAGGGAGTCAAACTGAAGCTTTCTTT	CASSLAPGSQTEAFF
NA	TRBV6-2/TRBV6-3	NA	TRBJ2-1	TGTGCCAGCAGTTACGGGACGCAGGGTAATGAGCAGTTCTTC	CASSYGTQGNEQFF
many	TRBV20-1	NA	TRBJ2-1	TGCAGTGCGCGACAGTTCGACTCCTACAATGAGCAGTTCTTC	CSARQFDSYNEQFF
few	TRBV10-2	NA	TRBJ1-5	TGCGCCAGCAGTGACCATAATCAGCCCCAGCATTTT	CASSDHNQPQHF
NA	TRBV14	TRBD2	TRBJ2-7	TGTGCCAGCAGCCAAAGACTAGCGGGCTACGAGCAGTACTTC	CASSQRLAGYEQYF
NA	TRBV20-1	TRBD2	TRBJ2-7	TGCAGTGCTACGGGTCCTAGCGGGAGGGCCTACGAGCAGTACTTC	CSATGPSGRAYEQYF
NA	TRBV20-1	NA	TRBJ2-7	TGCAGTGCTAGTCCTGGTGCCGTCCAAGGGGAGCATTACTTC	CSASPGAVQGEHYF
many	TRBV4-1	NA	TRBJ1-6	TGCGCCAGCAGCCCCTGGGGCCAGGAGGGTTCACCCCTCCACTTT	CASSPWGQEGSPLHF
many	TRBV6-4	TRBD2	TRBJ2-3	TGTGCCAGCAGTGACTCGGCGACTAGCCCGACAGATACGCAGTATTTT	CASSDSATSPTDTQYF
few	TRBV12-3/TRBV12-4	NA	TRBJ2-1	TGTGCCAGCAGTTGGGGGGTGTCGGGTTACAATGAGCAGTTCTTC	CASSWGVSGYNEQFF
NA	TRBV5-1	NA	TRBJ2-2	TGCGCCAGCAGCGACGCTCTGAGCAGGACTAATACCGGGGAGCTGTTTTTT	CASSDALSRTNTGELFF
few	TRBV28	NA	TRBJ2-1	TGTGCCAGCAGTTTTGTGTGGGGGTCTTTGGCGAATGAGCAGTTCTTC	CASSFVWGSLANEQFF
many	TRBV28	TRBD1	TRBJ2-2	TGTGCCAGCAGTCCCGCCCTCGGGACAGCGAACACCGGGGAGCTGTTTTTT	CASSPALGTANTGELFF
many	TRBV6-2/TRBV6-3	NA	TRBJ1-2	TGTGCCAGCGGGGAGGATGGCTACACCTTC	CASGEDGYTF
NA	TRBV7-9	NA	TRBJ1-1	TGTGCCAGCAGGCCGACATTGGCGGGTGAAGCTTTCTTT	CASRPTLAGEAFF
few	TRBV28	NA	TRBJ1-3	TGTGCCAGCAGTCCCCCGGGGGTTCGCTCTGGAAACACCATATATTTT	CASSPPGVRSGNTIYF
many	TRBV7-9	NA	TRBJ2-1	TGTGCCAGCAGCTTAGTTGAGGGAGACTTGTACAATGAGCAGTTCTTC	CASSLVEGDLYNEQFF
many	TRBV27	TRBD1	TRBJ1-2	TGTGCCAGCAAAGATATTCGGGACAGGGGGCTTCGGGGTGATGGCTACACCTTC	CASKDIRDRGLRGDGYTF
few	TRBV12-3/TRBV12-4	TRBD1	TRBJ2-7	TGTGCCAGCAGTCCGGGGACAGGGGGAACCTACGAGCAGTACTTC	CASSPGTGGTYEQYF
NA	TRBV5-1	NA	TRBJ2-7	TGCGCCAGCAGCGCGACGACATGGGACTACGAGCAGTACTTC	CASSATTWDYEQYF
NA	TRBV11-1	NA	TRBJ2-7	TGTGCCAGCAGCTTAGCGAGGACAGCTTACTACGAGCAGTACTTC	CASSLARTAYYEQYF
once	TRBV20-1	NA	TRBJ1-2	TGCAGTGCTAACCCCCGGGAGTCTAACTATGGCTACACCTTC	CSANPRESNYGYTF
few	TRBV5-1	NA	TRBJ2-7	TGCGCCAGCAGACCGGGGACTGGTTATACCTACGAGCAGTACTTC	CASRPGTGYTYEQYF
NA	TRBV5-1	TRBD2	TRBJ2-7	TGCGCCAGCAGCTTGGCTCTAGCGGGGGACGAGCAGTACTTC	CASSLALAGDEQYF
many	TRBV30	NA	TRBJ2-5	TGTGCCTGGACAAGGCAGGTTGGAGAGACCCAGTACTTC	CAWTRQVGETQYF
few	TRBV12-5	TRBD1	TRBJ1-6	TGTGCTAGTGGTTTGGTAGGGGGGGACAGCTCCTATAATTCACCCCTCCACTTT	CASGLVGGDSSYNSPLHF
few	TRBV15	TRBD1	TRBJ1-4	TGTGTCACCAGTAGGGACAGGGATTTGGAAAAACTGTTTTTT	CVTSRDRDLEKLFF
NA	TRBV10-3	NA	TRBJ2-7	TGTGCCATCAGTGAGAGGTCGGACGAGCAGTACTTC	CAISERSDEQYF
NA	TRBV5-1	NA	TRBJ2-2	TGCGCCAGCAGCTTTTTTTCAGCGGAGGGGGAGCTGTTTTTT	CASSFFSAEGELFF
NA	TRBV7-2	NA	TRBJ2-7	TGTGCCAGCAGCTTAGACTCGTCAGTCTCCTACGAGCAGTACTTC	CASSLDSSVSYEQYF
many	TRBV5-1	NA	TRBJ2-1	TGCGCCAGCAGCCCCAGTAGCTCCTACAATGAGCAGTTCTTC	CASSPSSSYNEQFF
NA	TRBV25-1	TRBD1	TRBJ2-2	TGTGCCAGCAGGGGGACAGGTCAATTTTCGAACACCGGGGAGCTGTTTTTT	CASRGTGQFSNTGELFF
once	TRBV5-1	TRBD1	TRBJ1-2	TGCGCCAGCAGCCCCCAACAGGGGAGGTATGGCTACTCCTTC	CASSPQQGRYGYSF
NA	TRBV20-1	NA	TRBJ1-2	TGCAGTGCGCCGATTTGGGAAGGAGGCGGCTACACCTTC	CSAPIWEGGGYTF
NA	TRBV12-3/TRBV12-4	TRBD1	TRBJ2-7	TGTGCCAGCAGTCTCACCTTCAGGGGGCTAAGGAACGAGCAGTACTTC	CASSLTFRGLRNEQYF
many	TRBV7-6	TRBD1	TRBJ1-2	TGTGCCAGCAGCGCCGGGACAGTCGGCTATGGCTACACCTTC	CASSAGTVGYGYTF
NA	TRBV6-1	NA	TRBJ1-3	TGTGCCAGCAGTGATTCCCGTAACATGAGGGGAAACACCATATATTTT	CASSDSRNMRGNTIYF
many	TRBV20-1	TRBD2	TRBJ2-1	TGCAGTGCACGGCTAGCGGGGAACAATGAGCAGTTCTTC	CSARLAGNNEQFF
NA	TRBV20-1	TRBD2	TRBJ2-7	TGCAGTGCTAGACCCATAAGCGGGAGTTTCTACGAGCAGTACTTC	CSARPISGSFYEQYF
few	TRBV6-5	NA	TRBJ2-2	TGTGCCAGCAGTTACAAATGGGAATTCGGGGAGCTGTTTTTT	CASSYKWEFGELFF
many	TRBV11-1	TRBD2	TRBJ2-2	TGTGCCAGCAGCAAGGGACTAGCGAGGACCGGGGAGCTGTTTTTT	CASSKGLARTGELFF
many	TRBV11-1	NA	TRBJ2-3	TGTGCCAGCAGCTTAGAGGGGAGTGCAGCAGATACGCAGTATTTT	CASSLEGSAADTQYF
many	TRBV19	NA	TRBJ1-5	TGTGCCAGTAGTATTCTGGAGTTCAATCAGCCCCAGCATTTT	CASSILEFNQPQHF
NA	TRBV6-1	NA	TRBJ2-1	TGTGCCAGCAGCCGTGTCCCAGGGAGTTCCTACAATGAGCAGTTCTTC	CASSRVPGSSYNEQFF